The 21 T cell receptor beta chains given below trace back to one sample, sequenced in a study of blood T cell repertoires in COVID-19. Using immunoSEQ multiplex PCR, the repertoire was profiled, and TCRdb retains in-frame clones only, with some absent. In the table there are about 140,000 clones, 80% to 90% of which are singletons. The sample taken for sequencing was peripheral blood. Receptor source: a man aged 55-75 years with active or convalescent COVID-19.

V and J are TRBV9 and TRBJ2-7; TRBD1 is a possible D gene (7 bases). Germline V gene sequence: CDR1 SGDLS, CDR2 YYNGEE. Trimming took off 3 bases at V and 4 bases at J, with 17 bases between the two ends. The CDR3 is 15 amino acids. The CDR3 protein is CASSAEGAGPYEQYF. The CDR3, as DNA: TGTGCCAGCAGCGCAGAGGGGGCGGGGCCTTACGAGCAGTACTTC.

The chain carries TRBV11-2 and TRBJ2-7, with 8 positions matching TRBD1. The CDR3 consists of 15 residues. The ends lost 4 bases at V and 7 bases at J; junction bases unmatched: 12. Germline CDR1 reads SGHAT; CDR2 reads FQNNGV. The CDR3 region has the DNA TGTGCCAGCAGCTCGAGGTTCCAGGGGGCGGGGGAGCAGTACTTC. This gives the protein CASSSRFQGAGEQYF.

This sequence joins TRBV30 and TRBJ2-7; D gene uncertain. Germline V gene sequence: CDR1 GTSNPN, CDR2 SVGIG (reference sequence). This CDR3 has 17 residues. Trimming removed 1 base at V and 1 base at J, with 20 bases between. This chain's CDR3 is CAWSAPQEFIVSYEQYF. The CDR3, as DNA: TGTGCCTGGAGTGCCCCGCAAGAGTTCATCGTGTCCTACGAGCAGTACTTC.

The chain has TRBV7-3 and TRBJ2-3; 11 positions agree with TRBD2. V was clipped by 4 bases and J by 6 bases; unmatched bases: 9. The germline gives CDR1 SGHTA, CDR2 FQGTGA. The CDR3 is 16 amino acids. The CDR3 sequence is CASSYTTSGNGDTQYF. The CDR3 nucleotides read TGTGCCAGCAGCTACACGACTAGCGGGAATGGGGATACGCAGTATTTT.

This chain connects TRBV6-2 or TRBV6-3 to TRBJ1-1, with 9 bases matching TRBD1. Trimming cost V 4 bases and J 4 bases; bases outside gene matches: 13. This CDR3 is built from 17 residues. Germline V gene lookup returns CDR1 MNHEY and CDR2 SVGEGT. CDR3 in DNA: TGTGCCAGCAGTTCGGGACAGGGCGAGTGGTATAGCACTGAAGCTTTCTTT. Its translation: CASSSGQGEWYSTEAFF.

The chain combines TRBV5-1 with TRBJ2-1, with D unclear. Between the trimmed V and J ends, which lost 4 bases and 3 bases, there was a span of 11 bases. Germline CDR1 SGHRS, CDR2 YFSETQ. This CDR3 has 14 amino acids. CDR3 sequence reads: CASSPLGLYNEQFF. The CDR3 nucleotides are TGCGCCAGCAGCCCCCTAGGCCTCTACAATGAGCAGTTCTTC.

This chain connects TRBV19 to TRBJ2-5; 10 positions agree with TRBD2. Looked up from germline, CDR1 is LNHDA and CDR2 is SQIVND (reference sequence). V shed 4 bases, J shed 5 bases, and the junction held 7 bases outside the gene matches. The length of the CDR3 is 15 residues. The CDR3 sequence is CASSTSGRGQETQYF. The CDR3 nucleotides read TGTGCCAGTAGTACTAGCGGGAGAGGGCAGGAGACCCAGTACTTC. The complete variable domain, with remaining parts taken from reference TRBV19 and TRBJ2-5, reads DGGITQSPKYLFRKEGQNVTLSCEQNLNHDAMYWYRQDPGQGLRLIYYSQIVNDFQKGDIAEGYSVSREKKESFPLTVTSAQKNPTAFYLCASSTSGRGQETQYFGPGTRLLVL.

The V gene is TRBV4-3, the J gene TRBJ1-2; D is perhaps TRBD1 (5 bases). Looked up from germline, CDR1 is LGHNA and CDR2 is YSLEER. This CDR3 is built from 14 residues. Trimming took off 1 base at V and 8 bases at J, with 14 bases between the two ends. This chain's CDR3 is CASSQALPGDGYTF. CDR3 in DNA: TGCGCCAGCAGCCAAGCCCTTCCGGGGGACGGCTACACCTTC.

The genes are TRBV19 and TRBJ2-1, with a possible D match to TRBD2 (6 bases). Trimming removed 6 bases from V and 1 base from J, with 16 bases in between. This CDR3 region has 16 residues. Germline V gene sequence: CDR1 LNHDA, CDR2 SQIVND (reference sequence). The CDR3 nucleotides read TGTGCCAGTAGCAAGGAGGGCCTGAGGTCCTACAATGAGCAGTTCTTC. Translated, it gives CASSKEGLRSYNEQFF.

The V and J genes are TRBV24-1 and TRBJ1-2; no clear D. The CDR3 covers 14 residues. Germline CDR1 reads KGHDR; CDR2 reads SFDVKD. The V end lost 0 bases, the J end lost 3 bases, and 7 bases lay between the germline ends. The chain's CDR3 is CATSDLLYDYGYTF. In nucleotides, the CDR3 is TGTGCCACCAGTGATTTGCTCTACGACTATGGCTACACCTTC.

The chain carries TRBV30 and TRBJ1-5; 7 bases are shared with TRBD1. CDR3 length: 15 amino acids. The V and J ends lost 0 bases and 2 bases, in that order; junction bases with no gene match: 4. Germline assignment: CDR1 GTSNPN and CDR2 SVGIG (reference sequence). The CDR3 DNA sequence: TGTGCCTGGAGTGTAGGTGGACAGGGCAATCAGCCCCAGCATTTT. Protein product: CAWSVGGQGNQPQHF.

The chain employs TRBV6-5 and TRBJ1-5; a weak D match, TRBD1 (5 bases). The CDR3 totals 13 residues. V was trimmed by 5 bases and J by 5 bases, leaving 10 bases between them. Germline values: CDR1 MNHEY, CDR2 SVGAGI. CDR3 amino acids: CASSQGGDQPQHF. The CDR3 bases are TGTGCCAGCAGTCAGGGTGGCGATCAGCCCCAGCATTTT.

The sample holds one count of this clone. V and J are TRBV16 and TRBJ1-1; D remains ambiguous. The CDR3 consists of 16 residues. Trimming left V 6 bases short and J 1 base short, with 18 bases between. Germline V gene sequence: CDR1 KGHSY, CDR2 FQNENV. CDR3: CASSLRQGRGNTEAFF. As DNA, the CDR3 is TGTGCCAGCAGTCTAAGGCAAGGTCGGGGGAACACTGAAGCTTTCTTT.

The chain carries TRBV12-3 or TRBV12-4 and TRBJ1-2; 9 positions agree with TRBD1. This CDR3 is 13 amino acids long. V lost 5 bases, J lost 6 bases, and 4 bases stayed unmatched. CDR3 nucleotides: TGTGCCAGCAGTCAACAGGGGGCTCATGGCTACACCTTC. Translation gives CASSQQGAHGYTF.

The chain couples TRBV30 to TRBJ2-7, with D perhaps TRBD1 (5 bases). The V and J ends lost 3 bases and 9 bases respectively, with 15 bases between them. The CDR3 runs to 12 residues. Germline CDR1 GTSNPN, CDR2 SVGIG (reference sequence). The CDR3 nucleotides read TGTGCCTGGAGCCCAGACAGTACGACGCAGTACTTC. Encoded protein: CAWSPDSTTQYF. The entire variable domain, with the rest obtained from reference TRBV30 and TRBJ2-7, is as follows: SQTIHQWPATLVQPVGSPLSLECTVEGTSNPNLYWYRQAAGRGLQLLFYSVGIGQISSEVPQNLSASRPQDRQFILSSKKLLLSDSGFYLCAWSPDSTTQYFGPGTRLTVT.

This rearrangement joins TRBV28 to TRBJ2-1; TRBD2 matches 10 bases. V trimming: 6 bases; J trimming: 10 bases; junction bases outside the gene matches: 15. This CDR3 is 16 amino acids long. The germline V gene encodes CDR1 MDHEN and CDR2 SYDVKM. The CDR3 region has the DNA TGTGCCAGCAGATCCTCAAGCGGGAGGGCGTTGGACGAGCAGTTCTTC. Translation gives CASRSSSGRALDEQFF.

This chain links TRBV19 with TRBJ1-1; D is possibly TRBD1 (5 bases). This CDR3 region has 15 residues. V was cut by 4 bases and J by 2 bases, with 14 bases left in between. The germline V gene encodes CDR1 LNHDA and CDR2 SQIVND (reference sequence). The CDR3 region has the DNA TGTGCCAGTAGTACCCCTTCAGGGTCCAACACTGAAGCTTTCTTT. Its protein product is CASSTPSGSNTEAFF. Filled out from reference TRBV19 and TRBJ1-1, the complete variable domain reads DGGITQSPKYLFRKEGQNVTLSCEQNLNHDAMYWYRQDPGQGLRLIYYSQIVNDFQKGDIAEGYSVSREKKESFPLTVTSAQKNPTAFYLCASSTPSGSNTEAFFGQGTRLTVV.

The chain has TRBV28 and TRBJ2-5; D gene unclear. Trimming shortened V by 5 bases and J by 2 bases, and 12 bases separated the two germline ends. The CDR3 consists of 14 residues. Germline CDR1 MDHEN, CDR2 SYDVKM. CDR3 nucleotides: TGTGCCAGCAGTGACCAGCACGGGCAAGAGACCCAGTACTTC. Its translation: CASSDQHGQETQYF.

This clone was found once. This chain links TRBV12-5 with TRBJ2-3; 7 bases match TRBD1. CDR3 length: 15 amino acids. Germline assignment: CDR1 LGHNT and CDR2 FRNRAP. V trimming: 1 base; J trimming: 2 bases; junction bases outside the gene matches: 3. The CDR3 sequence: CASGLGGQFTDTQYF. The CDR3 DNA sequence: TGTGCTAGTGGTTTGGGGGGACAGTTCACAGATACGCAGTATTTT.

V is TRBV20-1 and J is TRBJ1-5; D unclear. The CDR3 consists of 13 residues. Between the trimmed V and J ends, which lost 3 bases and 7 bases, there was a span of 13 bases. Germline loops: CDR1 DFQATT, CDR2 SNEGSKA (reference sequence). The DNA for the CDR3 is TGCAGTGCTAGTGGTTGGAGTATCCAGCCCCAGCATTTT. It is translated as CSASGWSIQPQHF.

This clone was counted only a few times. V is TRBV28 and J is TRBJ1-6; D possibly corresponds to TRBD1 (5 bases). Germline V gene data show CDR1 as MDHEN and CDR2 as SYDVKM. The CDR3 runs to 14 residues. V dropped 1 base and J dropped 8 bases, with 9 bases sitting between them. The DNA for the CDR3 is TGTGCCAGCAGTTTATCGGGGGAATATTCACCCCTCCACTTT. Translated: CASSLSGEYSPLHF.